This is a list of T cell receptor beta chains from one sample in a study of T cell changes during pregnancy in multiple sclerosis. The repertoire was sequenced with immunoSEQ multiplex PCR; TCRdb's copy has only in-frame clones and lacks some. The sample holds under 30,000 clones, 86% seen once. The sample in question was CD4+ T cells from peripheral blood mononuclear cells, obtained in the first trimester of pregnancy. These receptors were taken from a female donor in good health, enrolled as a control in a pregnancy study. Both conserved end residues are part of each CDR3. The D gene is left open where the match is weak. Rows give clone size only sometimes, using once, few, many, or a class for an expanded clone.

>once|TRBV5-1|.|TRBJ2-3
CASSLGGRSTDTQYF
TGCGCCAGCAGCTTGGGTGGGCGTAGCACAGATACGCAGTATTTT
>.|TRBV5-1|TRBD2|TRBJ2-5
CASSSAGGETQYF
TGCGCCAGCAGCTCGGCGGGGGGCGAGACCCAGTACTTC
>.|TRBV5-1|.|TRBJ1-2
CASSSWGRGYGYTF
TGCGCCAGCAGCTCGTGGGGGCGAGGCTATGGCTACACCTTC
>.|TRBV21-1|.|TRBJ1-2
CASSRFFVGSF
TGTGCCAGCAGCAGGTTCTTCGTCGGTTCTTTC
>.|TRBV5-1|TRBD1|TRBJ2-7
CASSLLGTASYEQYF
TGCGCCAGCAGCTTGCTGGGGACAGCCTCCTACGAGCAGTACTTC
>.|TRBV19|.|TRBJ1-4
CASSISGVGEKLFF
TGTGCCAGTAGTATTTCCGGGGTTGGCGAAAAACTGTTTTTT
>.|TRBV5-4|TRBD2|TRBJ2-7
CASSLVGLAGYEQYF
TGTGCCAGCAGCTTGGTGGGACTAGCGGGTTACGAGCAGTACTTC
>.|TRBV5-1|.|TRBJ1-1
CASSFLLNTEAFF
TGCGCCAGCAGCTTTTTATTGAACACTGAAGCTTTCTTT
>.|TRBV11-2|.|TRBJ1-4
CASSYSVGGTNEKLFF
TGTGCCAGCAGCTACTCCGTGGGGGGTACTAATGAAAAACTGTTTTTT
>.|TRBV6-4|.|TRBJ2-1
CASSAAEGNNEQFF
TGTGCCAGCAGTGCGGCGGAGGGTAACAATGAGCAGTTCTTC
>.|TRBV25-1|.|TRBJ1-6
CASSEIDRDLSPLHF
TGTGCCAGCAGTGAGATCGACCGGGACTTATCACCCCTCCACTTT
>few|TRBV30|TRBD1|TRBJ1-2
CAWSAPRDRILVSYGYTF
TGTGCCTGGAGTGCACCCCGGGACAGGATTCTGGTATCCTATGGCTACACCTTC
>.|TRBV4-1|TRBD1|TRBJ2-7
CASSQTGTGLGEQYF
TGCGCCAGCAGCCAAACCGGGACAGGGCTCGGCGAGCAGTACTTC
>few|TRBV6-6|.|TRBJ2-7
CASSAPTGWRQYF
TGTGCCAGCAGTGCCCCTACAGGGTGGAGGCAGTACTTC
>.|TRBV25-1|TRBD1|TRBJ1-1
CASTSGGRTEAFF
TGTGCCAGCACTTCAGGGGGCAGGACTGAAGCTTTCTTT
>.|TRBV7-3|TRBD2|TRBJ2-1
CASSLRLAGANDEQFF
TGTGCCAGCAGCTTAAGACTAGCGGGAGCTAACGATGAGCAGTTCTTC
>.|TRBV28|.|TRBJ2-2
CASSLGQPITWTGELFF
TGTGCCAGCAGTTTAGGACAGCCCATTACGTGGACCGGGGAGCTGTTTTTT
>.|TRBV30|.|TRBJ2-1
CAWSPGLYNEQFF
TGTGCCTGGAGTCCCGGACTTTACAATGAGCAGTTCTTC
>.|TRBV6-4|TRBD1|TRBJ2-2
CASSQLTGAGELFF
TGTGCCAGCAGCCAGTTGACAGGGGCCGGGGAGCTGTTTTTT
>.|TRBV27|.|TRBJ1-1
CASRGRGATEAFF
TGTGCCAGCAGGGGGCGGGGAGCCACTGAAGCTTTCTTT
>.|TRBV18|.|TRBJ2-7
CASSPPRTIYSEQYF
TGTGCCAGCTCCCCACCTCGGACTATTTACTCCGAGCAGTACTTC
>.|TRBV14|.|TRBJ1-1
CASSQEVSTRATEAFF
TGTGCCAGCAGCCAAGAAGTTAGCACTAGGGCCACTGAAGCTTTCTTT
>few|TRBV7-2|TRBD1|TRBJ1-1
CASSLGRTGSHTEAFF
TGTGCCAGCAGCTTAGGGCGGACAGGCTCCCACACTGAAGCTTTCTTT
>once|TRBV11-2|TRBD1|TRBJ2-7
CASRNLQGYEQYF
TGTGCCAGCAGGAATCTACAGGGGTACGAGCAGTACTTC
>.|TRBV6-1|.|TRBJ2-7
CASRGPGETYEQYF
TGTGCCAGCAGGGGACCAGGGGAGACCTACGAGCAGTACTTC
>once|TRBV5-8|.|TRBJ1-3
CASSGPGTGNTIYF
TGTGCCAGCAGCGGGCCGGGGACAGGAAACACCATATATTTT
>.|TRBV2|.|TRBJ1-1
CATVFGGVGLTEAFF
TGTGCCACCGTCTTTGGTGGGGTAGGACTGACTGAAGCTTTCTTT
>.|TRBV19|TRBD1|TRBJ1-5
CASSAAGTGENQPQHF
TGTGCCAGTAGTGCGGCCGGGACAGGGGAGAATCAGCCCCAGCATTTT
>once|TRBV14|TRBD1|TRBJ1-4
CASSLDRGPYEKLFF
TGTGCCAGCAGCCTGGACAGGGGGCCGTATGAAAAACTGTTTTTT
>.|TRBV30|TRBD1|TRBJ1-3
CAWIKQGATGNTIYF
TGTGCCTGGATCAAACAGGGGGCAACTGGAAACACCATATATTTT
>.|TRBV19|.|TRBJ1-1
CASSFEANTEAFF
TGTGCCAGTAGTTTCGAGGCGAACACTGAAGCTTTCTTT
>.|TRBV6-5|TRBD1|TRBJ2-3
CASSSTGGTQYF
TGTGCCAGCAGCTCTACAGGGGGTACGCAGTATTTT
>.|TRBV30|.|TRBJ1-2
CAWRALTNYGYTF
TGTGCCTGGAGGGCCTTAACTAACTATGGCTACACCTTC
>.|TRBV5-1|.|TRBJ1-5
CASSLGDSALGQPQHF
TGCGCCAGCAGCTTGGGGGACTCCGCCCTTGGGCAGCCCCAGCATTTT
>medium-sized|TRBV2|.|TRBJ2-7
CASSKPFDYEQYF
TGTGCCAGCAGTAAGCCGTTCGACTACGAGCAGTACTTC
>.|TRBV4-3|.|TRBJ1-1
CASSQDLEVNTEAFF
TGCGCCAGCAGCCAAGATCTTGAGGTAAACACTGAAGCTTTCTTT
>.|TRBV23-1|TRBD2|TRBJ2-7
CASSQLAWGGHEQYF
TGCGCCAGCAGTCAACTGGCTTGGGGGGGACACGAGCAGTACTTC
>.|TRBV7-7|TRBD2|TRBJ2-5
CASSLDPSGSETQYF
TGTGCTAGCAGCTTAGATCCTAGCGGGAGTGAGACCCAGTACTTC
>.|TRBV6-1|.|TRBJ2-7
CASRTVLYEQYF
TGTGCCAGCAGAACGGTCCTCTACGAGCAGTACTTC
>.|TRBV7-8|.|TRBJ2-2
CASERWRDTGELFF
TGTGCCAGCGAGAGGTGGAGAGATACCGGGGAGCTGTTTTTT
>once|TRBV11-2|TRBD1|TRBJ2-1
CASSLEGDRVDEQFF
TGTGCCAGCAGCTTAGAAGGAGACAGGGTCGATGAGCAGTTCTTC
>.|TRBV7-2|.|TRBJ2-1
CASSDRPSYNEQFF
TGTGCCAGCAGTGACAGGCCCTCCTACAATGAGCAGTTCTTC
>.|TRBV5-1|TRBD1|TRBJ2-2
CASSFGTVVEELFF
TGCGCCAGCAGCTTCGGGACAGTGGTGGAGGAGCTGTTTTTT
>.|TRBV7-9|TRBD1|TRBJ2-7
CASSPGQGPLSEQYF
TGTGCCAGCAGCCCGGGACAGGGGCCGCTCTCCGAGCAGTACTTC
>.|TRBV10-1|TRBD1|TRBJ2-3
CASSAFVGQGTDTQYF
TGCGCCAGCAGCGCGTTTGTAGGACAGGGGACAGATACGCAGTATTTT
>.|TRBV5-1|TRBD2|TRBJ2-5
CASSLGLRAGSETQYF
TGCGCCAGCAGCTTGGGGCTGCGAGCGGGGTCTGAGACCCAGTACTTC
>.|TRBV7-9|.|TRBJ2-1
CASSLGGGPSYNEQFF
TGTGCCAGCAGCTTAGGGGGGGGGCCCTCCTACAATGAGCAGTTCTTC
>.|TRBV6-1|TRBD1|TRBJ2-3
CASSVLAPGQGVSDTQYF
TGTGCCAGCAGTGTCCTTGCCCCGGGACAGGGGGTTTCCGATACGCAGTATTTT
>.|TRBV5-1|TRBD2|TRBJ2-1
CASSLQPPSGRTPYNEQFF
TGCGCCAGCAGCTTGCAGCCCCCTAGCGGGAGGACACCCTACAATGAGCAGTTCTTC
>.|TRBV9|TRBD2|TRBJ2-2
CASSSRGSGRSTTGELFF
TGTGCCAGCAGCTCCCGAGGTAGCGGGAGGTCCACCACCGGGGAGCTGTTTTTT
>.|TRBV7-9|TRBD1|TRBJ2-5
CASSPGQGATSEETQYF
TGTGCCAGCAGCCCCGGACAGGGGGCTACCTCAGAAGAGACCCAGTACTTC
>.|TRBV29-1|TRBD1|TRBJ2-7
CSVGEPGQGYEQYF
TGCAGCGTTGGGGAACCGGGACAGGGCTACGAGCAGTACTTC
>.|TRBV6-1|TRBD2|TRBJ2-5
CASSVGGRADETQYF
TGTGCCAGCAGTGTGGGCGGGAGGGCCGATGAGACCCAGTACTTC
>.|TRBV28|TRBD2|TRBJ2-3
CASSRAGGFTDTQYF
TGTGCCAGCAGCCGAGCGGGGGGATTCACAGATACGCAGTATTTT
>few|TRBV6-1|.|TRBJ2-6
CASTADSGANVLTF
TGTGCCAGCACCGCGGACTCTGGGGCCAACGTCCTGACTTTC
>.|TRBV4-1|TRBD2|TRBJ2-1
CASSQAGGFPYNEQFF
TGCGCCAGCAGCCAAGCCGGGGGGTTTCCGTACAATGAGCAGTTCTTC
>.|TRBV2|.|TRBJ1-1
CASSEVQDTEAFF
TGTGCCAGCAGTGAAGTGCAGGACACTGAAGCTTTCTTT
>.|TRBV5-5|TRBD2|TRBJ2-2
CASSWTPSGVSPGELFF
TGTGCCAGCAGCTGGACCCCTAGCGGGGTTTCCCCCGGGGAGCTGTTTTTT
>.|TRBV7-8|.|TRBJ1-5
CASSLEAPAYSNQPQHF
TGTGCCAGCAGCCTGGAGGCCCCGGCTTATAGCAATCAGCCCCAGCATTTT